These 6 T cell receptor beta chains were sequenced from one sample in a study of cytomegalovirus exposure and HLA in healthy donors. Sequencing used immunoSEQ multiplex PCR; TCRdb keeps in-frame clones, though not all of them. The table has 160,000 or so clones, around nine tenths seen once. The sequencing input was PBMCs. These receptors were taken from a young man in good health and CMV-seronegative.

V usage is TRBV4-1 and J usage is TRBJ2-1, with D unclear. This CDR3 is built from 16 residues. V was pared by 0 bases and J by 0 bases, with 9 bases between. Germline V lookup: CDR1 MGHRA, CDR2 YSYEKL. The CDR3 region is CASSQDATRSYNEQFF. CDR3 DNA: TGCGCCAGCAGCCAAGATGCTACCCGCTCCTACAATGAGCAGTTCTTC.

This clone appeared a single time. This chain uses TRBV2 with TRBJ2-2; D possibly corresponds to TRBD1 (5 bases). Deletions cut 4 bases from V and 4 bases from J, with 10 bases between. Germline CDR1 is SNHLY and CDR2 is FYNNEI. The CDR3 totals 14 residues. CDR3 in DNA: TGTGCCAGCAGTGCTACCAGGGCCACCGGGGAGCTGTTTTTT. This sequence encodes CASSATRATGELFF.

The chain couples TRBV7-9 to TRBJ1-2, with TRBD1 matching over 7 bases. V shed 5 bases and J 5 bases; nucleotides not matched to a gene: 8. The CDR3 length is 14 residues. The germline CDR1 and CDR2 sequences are SEHNR and FQNEAQ (reference sequence). CDR3 bases: TGTGCCAGCAGCGCCACCGGGACAGCATATGGCTACACCTTC. It is translated as CASSATGTAYGYTF.

As concerns this clone: A junction end diverges from the germline sequence, so it may reflect a read error. The V call is TRBV7-9, the J call TRBJ2-1; D perhaps matches TRBD2 (5 bases). Germline V gene data show CDR1 as SEHNR and CDR2 as FQNEAQ (reference sequence). This CDR3 is 11 amino acids long. CDR3 region: CASSFGVEKFF. The CDR3 nucleotides read TGTGCCAGCAGCTTCGGGGTTGAGAAGTTCTTC. The complete variable domain, with remaining parts taken from reference TRBV7-9 and TRBJ2-1, reads DTGVSQNPRHKITKRGQNVTFRCDPISEHNRLYWYRQTLGQGPEFLTYFQNEAQLEKSRLLSDRFSAERPKGSFSTLEIQRTEQGDSAMYLCASSFGVEKFFGPGTRLTVL.

The count of this clone is one. Written as DNA, the CDR3 is TGCGCCAGCAGCCAAGGATGGTTAGAGATGGACGAGCAGTACTTC. This translates into CASSQGWLEMDEQYF. The chain carries TRBV4-3 and TRBJ2-7, with no clear D. The V gene lost 1 base and the J gene lost 5 bases, with 15 bases spanning the gap. This CDR3 spans 15 amino acids. From germline, CDR1 is LGHNA and CDR2 YSLEER.

This chain joins TRBV10-3 and TRBJ1-2, with 7 bases aligning to TRBD1. The CDR3 loop spans 14 amino acids. Germline V gene lookup returns CDR1 ENHRY and CDR2 SYGVKD. The V and J ends lost 10 bases and 2 bases, in that order; junction bases with no gene match: 10. CDR3: CATYTRQGNYGYTF. As DNA, the CDR3 is TGTGCCACCTATACTAGACAGGGAAACTATGGCTACACCTTC.